This T cell receptor beta chain appears in the sequencing data of a study of T-cell memory formation after mild COVID-19. This CDR3 region has 15 residues. Germline loops: CDR1 MGHRA, CDR2 YSYEKL. Trimming took off 1 base at V and 7 bases at J, with 13 bases between the two ends. From 5'RACE with constant-segment primers came TCR alpha and TCR beta cDNA libraries that carried sample barcodes and UMIs. TCRdb reanalysed the 5' RACE reads using MiXCR and keeps one entry per CDR3 protein. Here the sample spans 350,000 or so distinct CDR3 sequences, approximately 21% being singletons. This clonotype was counted only a few times. What it binds is unknown. General observations from the study: That cross-reactive memory joined was suggested by some responding clones appearing in pre-infection memory. CD4+ contracting clones were found mainly in CM and EM, and CD8+ ones in EMRA. Proof of SARS-CoV-2 specificity was absent for the second-wave clones that crested on day 37.

What was sequenced was PBMCs or a T cell subset sorted from them (not recorded which). The receptor comes from an adult woman who had mild COVID-19 (a few samples of this study predate the infection). Cell type and time point are not known. This chain links TRBV4-1 with TRBJ1-4; D is perhaps TRBD1 (6 bases). The CDR3 region has the DNA TGCGCCAGCAGCCAAGCAGGGGTTGGGAGTGAAAAACTGTTTTTT. Translation gives CASSQAGVGSEKLFF.